Following are 7 T cell receptor beta chains from one sample sequenced in a study of T cell repertoires in cytomegalovirus infection. TCRdb itself ran the reads through MiXCR, one entry per CDR3 protein. The sample has fewer than 300,000 distinct CDR3 sequences, over 20% seen once. Material: PBMCs. The receptor set was obtained from a human donor in good health (CMV status not recorded). Some clones in this sample may be carry-over from other donors' samples.

The V gene is TRBV7-3, the J gene TRBJ1-1, with D possibly TRBD1 on 5 matching bases. CDR3 length equals 18 residues. Germline V gene sequence: CDR1 SGHTA, CDR2 FQGTGA. V dropped 3 bases and J dropped 1 base, with 21 bases sitting between them. CDR3 region: CASSFGRGPPGRNTEAFF. Written as DNA, the CDR3 is TGTGCCAGCAGCTTTGGACGGGGCCCCCCTGGGAGGAACACTGAAGCTTTCTTT.

In its sample, this clonotype was seen many times. This chain joins TRBV7-2 and TRBJ2-1; D is possibly TRBD2 (6 bases). Deletions cut 10 bases from V and 4 bases from J, with 14 bases between. The germline V gene encodes CDR1 SGHTA and CDR2 FQGNSA. The CDR3 runs to 13 residues. For the CDR3, the DNA is TGTGCCACCGGGACTGTCGGTTACAATGAGCAGTTCTTC. It yields the protein CATGTVGYNEQFF.

The count of this clonotype is one. V usage is TRBV6-5 and J usage is TRBJ2-7, with TRBD1 matching 9 bases. CDR3 length: 15 amino acids. V shed 4 bases and J 3 bases; nucleotides not matched to a gene: 7. Germline values: CDR1 MNHEY, CDR2 SVGAGI. The CDR3 reads CASSSPGTGIYEQYV. The CDR3 bases are TGTGCCAGCAGTTCACCCGGGACAGGGATCTACGAGCAGTACGTC.

This clonotype was counted a few times. This sequence joins TRBV4-3 and TRBJ2-3; D gene uncertain. CDR1 is LGHNA and CDR2 is YSLEER in the germline V gene. V was trimmed by 0 bases and J by 0 bases, leaving 10 bases between them. The CDR3 runs to 16 residues. CDR3 DNA sequence: TGCGCCAGCAGCCAAGATGGGCCACCTAGCACAGATACGCAGTATTTT. Translation gives CASSQDGPPSTDTQYF.

At least ten counts were recorded for this clonotype. The V gene is TRBV7-9, the J gene TRBJ2-1; TRBD2 agrees at 8 bases. Germline V gene data show CDR1 as SEHNR and CDR2 as FQNEAQ (reference sequence). V dropped 4 bases and J dropped 7; count of bases not matched to a gene: 18. The length of the CDR3 is 18 residues. CDR3 nucleotides: TGTGCCAGCAGCTCCCTCCCCCTACCCCAGCGGGAGAGGAATGAGCAGTTCTTC. Translation: CASSSLPLPQRERNEQFF.

The table lists this clonotype with a count of one. The chain joins TRBV28 to TRBJ2-5; 7 bases are shared with TRBD1. This CDR3 has 13 residues. Germline CDR1 and CDR2: MDHEN and SYDVKM. J lost 0 bases, V lost 10 bases, and 5 bases had no gene match. The CDR3 sequence is CATGTAYQETQYF. The CDR3 DNA reads as TGTGCCACCGGGACAGCGTACCAAGAGACCCAGTACTTC. Combining the CDR3 with reference TRBV28 and TRBJ2-5 gives the whole variable domain DVKVTQSSRYLVKRTGEKVFLECVQDMDHENMFWYRQDPGLGLRLIYFSYDVKMKEKGDIPEGYSVSREKKERFSLILESASTNQTSMYLCATGTAYQETQYFGPGTRLLVL.

This clonotype has just a few counts. The chain has TRBV5-1 and TRBJ1-1; TRBD1 matches at 8 bases. J lost 4 bases, V lost 5 bases, and 7 bases had no gene match. The CDR3 is 14 amino acids. Germline CDR1 is SGHRS and CDR2 is YFSETQ. This CDR3 is CASRTGASTTEAFF. For the CDR3, the DNA is TGCGCCAGCAGGACAGGGGCCTCTACCACTGAAGCTTTCTTT.